Listed here are 31 T cell receptor beta chains from one sample, sequenced in a study of OX40 agonist ivuxolimab in advanced cancers. Repertoires were generated with immunoSEQ multiplex PCR, while TCRdb's copy carries only in-frame clones and drops some. The profile covers about 58,000 clones, with around four fifths appearing a single time and around 0.71% taken by the ten largest. Sequenced here: CD4+ or CD8+ T cells sorted from blood, sampled in a trial of the OX40 agonist ivuxolimab. These receptors were obtained from an adult with an advanced solid tumor such as melanoma, head and neck, liver or kidney cancer.

This clone has more than one count but fewer than ten. The chain joins TRBV7-9 to TRBJ2-3; TRBD2 matches at 11 bases. The germline V gene encodes CDR1 SEHNR and CDR2 FQNEAQ (reference sequence). V shed 8 bases and J 0 bases; nucleotides not matched to a gene: 7. This CDR3 is built from 16 residues. DNA for the CDR3: TGTGCCAGCGGATTCGGACTAGCGGGTAGCACAGATACGCAGTATTTT. Its translation is CASGFGLAGSTDTQYF.

This chain uses TRBV2 with TRBJ2-5; TRBD1 agrees at 9 bases. Germline loops: CDR1 SNHLY, CDR2 FYNNEI. The V and J ends lost 6 bases and 4 bases, in that order; junction bases with no gene match: 6. The CDR3 covers 14 residues. DNA of the CDR3: TGTGCCAGCAGAGCCTTGACAGGGGGAGAGACCCAGTACTTC. Translation: CASRALTGGETQYF.

This clone came up a few times. The gene calls are TRBV21-1 and TRBJ1-2. TRBV21-1 is termed a pseudogene. The CDR3 runs 14 residues. The CDR3 DNA reads as TGTGCCAGCACCAAATCGGGGGATATCGGTGGCTACACCTTC. This translates into CASTKSGDIGGYTF.

CDR3 sequence: CASSSGTSGGPAQYF. CDR3 coding DNA: TGTGCCAGCAGCTCGGGGACTAGCGGGGGGCCGGCCCAGTACTTC. V gene TRBV7-9 combines with J gene TRBJ2-5; 15 nucleotides line up with TRBD2. This CDR3 region has 15 residues. The germline gives CDR1 SEHNR, CDR2 FQNEAQ (reference sequence). J lost 9 bases, V lost 4 bases, and 6 bases had no gene match.

The chain combines TRBV5-4 with TRBJ2-7; 10 bases line up with TRBD1. This CDR3 spans 15 amino acids. Unmatched junction bases numbered 5, after V lost 2 bases and J lost 3 bases. Germline loops: CDR1 SGHNT, CDR2 YYREEE (reference sequence). The CDR3 is CASSLGTGVIYEQYF. Here the CDR3 DNA reads TGTGCCAGCAGCTTAGGGACAGGGGTTATCTACGAGCAGTACTTC.

The chain couples TRBV7-9 to TRBJ2-3; 8 positions agree with TRBD2. Germline CDR1 is SEHNR and CDR2 is FQNEAQ (reference sequence). This CDR3 is built from 15 residues. Losses at the gene ends were 4 bases for V and 2 bases for J; bases not matched to a gene: 5. This CDR3 is CASSSTGGSTDTQYF. The CDR3 nucleotides read TGTGCCAGCAGCTCGACGGGGGGGTCCACAGATACGCAGTATTTT.

The chain recombines TRBV7-6 with TRBJ2-3, with D unresolved. CDR3 length: 14 residues. CDR1 is SGHVS and CDR2 is FNYEAQ in the germline V gene. The ends were cut back, 2 bases at V and 0 bases at J, with 6 bases in the middle. CDR3 amino acids: CASSLSQSTDTQYF. CDR3 bases: TGTGCCAGCAGCTTATCCCAGAGCACAGATACGCAGTATTTT.

This chain joins TRBV5-8 and TRBJ1-2; 9 positions match TRBD1. Germline V gene sequence: CDR1 SGHTS, CDR2 YDEGEE. CDR3 size: 14 residues. The junction had 9 bases not matched to a gene; V was cut back by 4 bases and J by 8 bases. The CDR3 sequence: CASSPPDRGEGYTF. The CDR3 coding sequence is TGTGCCAGCAGCCCACCGGACAGGGGAGAAGGCTACACCTTC.

This chain links TRBV6-6 with TRBJ2-4, with D possibly TRBD2 on 6 matching bases. Trimming left V 6 bases short and J 9 bases short, with 9 bases between. The V gene's germline CDR1 is MNHNY and CDR2 SVGAGI (reference sequence). This CDR3 spans 11 amino acids. The CDR3 protein is CASSLGGIQYF. The CDR3 DNA is TGTGCCAGCAGCCTCGGGGGCATTCAGTACTTC.

The J gene is TRBJ1-1, the V gene TRBV5-1; no definite D call. CDR1 is SGHRS, CDR2 YFSETQ, per germline. This CDR3 contains 12 residues. V was cut by 4 bases and J by 1 base, with 5 bases left in between. The CDR3 region has the DNA TGCGCCAGCAGCGAGCCGAACACTGAAGCTTTCTTT. Translating gives CASSEPNTEAFF.

This chain's CDR3 is CASSVGSSSDTQYF. In DNA form, the CDR3 reads TGTGCCAGCAGCGTAGGGAGTAGTTCGGATACGCAGTATTTT. The chain combines TRBV9 with TRBJ2-3; D unclear. V was clipped by 0 bases and J by 6 bases, with 11 bases between them. Germline CDR1 reads SGDLS; CDR2 reads YYNGEE. The CDR3 sequence is 14 residues long.

The chain links TRBV5-1 to TRBJ2-1; D gene uncertain. The CDR3 has 18 amino acids. The germline V gene encodes CDR1 SGHRS and CDR2 YFSETQ. V was pared by 4 bases and J by 9 bases, with 29 bases between. The CDR3 nucleotides read TGCGCCAGCAGCCCCGGCCTTAGGGCCGGTCGATTTGTTGGTGAGCAGTTCTTC. Protein product: CASSPGLRAGRFVGEQFF. The entire variable domain, with the rest obtained from reference TRBV5-1 and TRBJ2-1, is as follows: KAGVTQTPRYLIKTRGQQVTLSCSPISGHRSVSWYQQTPGQGLQFLFEYFSETQRNKGNFPGRFSGRQFSNSRSEMNVSTLELGDSALYLCASSPGLRAGRFVGEQFFGPGTRLTVL.

The V gene is TRBV4-2, the J gene TRBJ2-3; 10 bases line up with TRBD2. This CDR3 comprises 15 residues. From germline, CDR1 is LGHNA and CDR2 YNFKEQ. After removal of 1 base from V and 5 bases from J, the junction contained 3 bases not matched to a gene. The chain's CDR3 is CASSQGSGGKDTQYF. In DNA, the CDR3 is TGTGCCAGCAGCCAAGGTAGCGGGGGGAAAGATACGCAGTATTTT.

This rearrangement joins TRBV6-5 to TRBJ2-7, with no clear D. V lost 7 bases, J lost 2 bases, and 6 bases lay in between. This CDR3 has 11 residues. From germline, CDR1 is MNHEY and CDR2 SVGAGI. DNA of the CDR3: TGTGCCAGCACCACCACCTACGAGCAGTACTTC. It encodes CASTTTYEQYF.

This sequence joins TRBV6-5 and TRBJ1-1; tentative D call: TRBD1 (5 bases). Germline V gene data show CDR1 as MNHEY and CDR2 as SVGAGI. The CDR3 loop spans 13 amino acids. With 9 bases removed from V and 1 base from J, the gap between germline ends came to 12 bases. The CDR3 nucleotides are TGTGCCAGTCGACAGAATACGAACACTGAAGCTTTCTTT. Translated: CASRQNTNTEAFF.

The chain uses TRBV6-6 and TRBJ1-5, with D unresolved. Germline V gene sequence: CDR1 MNHNY, CDR2 SVGAGI (reference sequence). The V and J ends lost 6 bases and 0 bases respectively, with 6 bases between them. The CDR3 covers 13 residues. CDR3 region: CASRFHSNQPQHF. The CDR3 nucleotides are TGTGCCAGCAGATTTCATAGCAATCAGCCCCAGCATTTT.

The chain joins TRBV10-2 to TRBJ1-2; 7 bases are shared with TRBD1. From germline, CDR1 is WSHSY and CDR2 SAAADI. This CDR3 spans 15 amino acids. V lost 3 bases, J lost 2 bases, and 6 bases stayed unmatched. The CDR3 loop is CASSETGDWNYGYTF. CDR3 DNA: TGCGCCAGCAGTGAAACAGGGGATTGGAACTATGGCTACACCTTC.

The V and J genes are TRBV5-1 and TRBJ1-4, with TRBD1 identical over 8 bases. Germline V gives CDR1 SGHRS, CDR2 YFSETQ. The CDR3 covers 14 residues. V lost 0 bases and J lost 7; bases outside the gene matches: 2. For the CDR3, the DNA is TGCGCCAGCAGCTTGGGGACAGGGCGTGAAAAACTGTTTTTT. Encoded protein: CASSLGTGREKLFF.

The genes are TRBV7-6 and TRBJ2-2, with D perhaps TRBD1 or TRBD2 (5 bases each). Germline loops: CDR1 SGHVS, CDR2 FNYEAQ. There are 14 residues in the CDR3. V gave up 5 bases and J gave up 12 bases, with 19 bases separating them. This CDR3 reads CASSPPGSGRQLFF. In DNA, the CDR3 is TGTGCCAGCAGCCCCCCGGGGTCGGGGCGGCAGCTGTTTTTT.

This clone appeared a few times. This chain joins TRBV11-1 and TRBJ2-7, with 7 bases lining up with TRBD1. Losses at the gene ends were 7 bases for V and 3 bases for J; bases not matched to a gene: 6. The germline gives CDR1 SGHAT, CDR2 FQDESV (reference sequence). This CDR3 has 13 residues. In nucleotides, the CDR3 is TGTGCCAGCACCCTTTCAGGGGGCTACGAGCAGTACTTC. It encodes CASTLSGGYEQYF. Full variable domain (outside the CDR3, taken from reference TRBV11-1 and TRBJ2-7): EAEVAQSPRYKITEKSQAVAFWCDPISGHATLYWYRQILGQGPELLVQFQDESVVDDSQLPKDRFSAERLKGVDSTLKIQPAELGDSAMYLCASTLSGGYEQYFGPGTRLTVT.

DNA for the CDR3: TGCGCCAGCAGCTCGCGGACTAGCGAAGAGACCCAGTACTTC. Translation gives CASSSRTSEETQYF. The genes are TRBV5-1 and TRBJ2-5; 9 bases are a match to TRBD2. Germline lookup yields CDR1 SGHRS and CDR2 YFSETQ. V shed 3 bases and J 3 bases; nucleotides not matched to a gene: 3. The CDR3 consists of 14 residues.

The chain combines TRBV19 with TRBJ2-5, with D perhaps matching TRBD1 (6 bases). This CDR3 has 14 residues. Trimming stripped 6 bases from V and 9 bases from J, with 20 bases between. Germline V lookup: CDR1 LNHDA, CDR2 SQIVND (reference sequence). CDR3 DNA sequence: TGTGCCAGTAGCCTCAAAGGACAGTTTGAGGCCCAGTACTTC. This gives the protein CASSLKGQFEAQYF. Full variable domain (rest looked up from reference TRBV19 and TRBJ2-5): DGGITQSPKYLFRKEGQNVTLSCEQNLNHDAMYWYRQDPGQGLRLIYYSQIVNDFQKGDIAEGYSVSREKKESFPLTVTSAQKNPTAFYLCASSLKGQFEAQYFGPGTRLLVL.

The chain carries TRBV6-1 and TRBJ2-1; possibly TRBD2 for D (6 bases). CDR1 is MNHNS, CDR2 SASEGT, per germline. The CDR3 has 14 residues. V was cut by 6 bases and J by 5 bases, with 14 bases left in between. CDR3 sequence (DNA): TGTGCCAGCAGCCGGGACTGGGGAAACAATGAGCAGTTCTTC. Its protein product is CASSRDWGNNEQFF.

This clone has more than one count but fewer than ten. The chain carries TRBV7-8 and TRBJ2-3; D not resolved. Germline CDR1 and CDR2: SGHVS and FQNEAQ. V was trimmed by 6 bases and J by 0 bases, leaving 10 bases between them. CDR3 size: 14 residues. Written as DNA, the CDR3 is TGTGCCAGCAGGGGCCTAGGGAGCACAGATACGCAGTATTTT. Protein product: CASRGLGSTDTQYF.

The chain combines TRBV7-8 with TRBJ1-2; D remains unclear. Trimming took 5 bases from V and 2 from J, leaving 15 bases between them. CDR1 and CDR2 (germline): SGHVS, FQNEAQ. This CDR3 region has 15 residues. CDR3 DNA: TGTGCCAGCAGCGAAGGTCTGAGGAAAAACTATGGCTACACCTTC. This translates into CASSEGLRKNYGYTF.

The rearrangement joins TRBV5-1 to TRBJ2-2; 8 positions match TRBD1. The J segment lost 6 bases and the V segment lost 4 bases, leaving 8 bases of the junction unmatched. The V gene's germline CDR1 is SGHRS and CDR2 YFSETQ. The CDR3 sequence is 15 residues long. The CDR3 sequence: CASSVGQGLAGELFF. The CDR3 region has the DNA TGCGCCAGCAGCGTTGGACAGGGTTTGGCCGGGGAGCTGTTTTTT.

V is TRBV6-5 and J is TRBJ1-5; 8 bases map to TRBD1. The trim removed 2 bases at V and 7 bases at J, leaving 4 bases unmatched. The CDR3 is made up of 14 amino acids. Germline CDR1 and CDR2: MNHEY and SVGAGI. CDR3 protein: CASSYGQGAQPQHF. The CDR3 coding sequence is TGTGCCAGCAGTTACGGGCAGGGGGCCCAGCCCCAGCATTTT.

The V call is TRBV6-1, the J call TRBJ1-4; maybe TRBD1 (6 bases). Per the germline V gene, CDR1 is MNHNS and CDR2 is SASEGT. V was pared by 4 bases and J by 8 bases, with 8 bases between. The length of the CDR3 is 12 residues. CDR3 in amino acids: CASSAGAEKLFF. The CDR3 region has the DNA TGTGCCAGCAGTGCGGGGGCGGAAAAACTGTTTTTT.

This rearrangement joins TRBV9 to TRBJ1-2; D remains ambiguous. The ends were cut back, 0 bases at V and 3 bases at J, with 9 bases in the middle. The CDR3 loop spans 14 amino acids. CDR1 SGDLS and CDR2 YYNGEE come from the germline V gene. CDR3 amino acids: CASSVGQVDYGYTF. The DNA for the CDR3 is TGTGCCAGCAGCGTAGGGCAAGTGGACTATGGCTACACCTTC.

The chain is built from TRBV15 and TRBJ1-6; TRBD1 is a possible D gene (6 bases). In germline, CDR1 is LNHNV, CDR2 YYDKDF (reference sequence). V gave up 0 bases and J gave up 10 bases, with 19 bases separating them. CDR3 length: 17 amino acids. Here the CDR3 DNA reads TGTGCCACCAGCAGAGAAGGGGGGGCAGGAAATGGGTCACCCCTCCACTTT. As protein: CATSREGGAGNGSPLHF.

The chain joins TRBV2 to TRBJ2-3, with D possibly being TRBD1 or TRBD2 (5 bases each). The germline V gene has CDR1 SNHLY and CDR2 FYNNEI. V dropped 3 bases and J dropped 2 bases, with 12 bases sitting between them. The length of the CDR3 is 15 residues. CDR3 loop: CASSDRDGYTDTQYF. The CDR3 DNA follows: TGTGCCAGCAGTGACCGGGACGGCTACACAGATACGCAGTATTTT.